A selection of T cell receptor beta chains follows, all from one sample in a study of T-cell reconstitution after alpha-beta-depleted transplantation in children. TCRdb reanalysed the PCR reads using MiXCR and keeps one entry per CDR3 protein. The data show hundreds of thousands of distinct CDR3 sequences, around 13% seen once. The sample in question was PBMCs, obtained before TCRalphabeta/CD19-depleted stem cell transplant. The receptors here all came from a girl aged 2 to 10 with congenital amegakaryocytic thrombocytopenia, due to receive a stem cell transplant. Both conserved end residues are part of each CDR3. Fields, in order: J gene, V gene, CDR3 protein.

TRBJ1-2 | TRBV30 | CARSTAWDGYTF
TRBJ2-1 | TRBV11-2 | CASSLWLFVGREGSYNEQFF
TRBJ2-2 | TRBV20-1 | CSATGTRNTGELFF
TRBJ2-5 | TRBV20-1 | CSASGRVGETQYF
TRBJ1-1 | TRBV7-3 | CASSLKGGRTEAFF
TRBJ2-7 | TRBV11-2 | CASSADRPLPGTRTYEQYF
TRBJ1-1 | TRBV5-1 | CASSSGTVASSWKAFF
TRBJ2-7 | TRBV28 | CASSLGTSGRSEQYF
TRBJ2-7 | TRBV7-8 | CASSLAQRNYEQYF
TRBJ2-1 | TRBV12-3/TRBV12-4 | CASSRKAPSYNEQFF
TRBJ2-5 | TRBV5-1 | CASSLAGTSIVETQYF
TRBJ2-1 | TRBV20-1 | CSAGAARSLGGEQFF
TRBJ2-1 | TRBV20-1 | CSAQKTSGYSYNEQFF
TRBJ2-3 | TRBV2 | CASGGGSLDTQYF
TRBJ2-1 | TRBV20-1 | CSATPFGRANNEQFF
TRBJ2-4 | TRBV28 | CASRETAGIQYF
TRBJ1-5 | TRBV12-3/TRBV12-4 | CASSLGRKDQPQHF
TRBJ1-5 | TRBV20-1 | CSARMGVPNQPQHF
TRBJ2-1 | TRBV11-2 | CASSSGLAAYNEQFF
TRBJ2-1 | TRBV5-1 | CASSPWTDYNEQFF
TRBJ2-1 | TRBV24-1 | CATSDYGLAGNNEQFF
TRBJ2-3 | TRBV5-4 | CASSLPSLGTDTQYF
TRBJ1-5 | TRBV15 | CATSRTGQDQPQHF
TRBJ2-1 | TRBV5-1 | CASRPPHFDGGNNEQFF
TRBJ2-5 | TRBV28 | CACRGATQYF
TRBJ2-1 | TRBV20-1 | CSARMPSGFMDEQFF
TRBJ1-5 | TRBV6-4 | CASSGTGGEQPQHF
TRBJ2-1 | TRBV20-1 | CSARGGKGAVGEQFF
TRBJ2-1 | TRBV10-2 | CASTLAGGGYNEQFF
TRBJ2-1 | TRBV7-9 | CASSQGTISSYNEQFF
TRBJ1-1 | TRBV5-1 | CASSGGTRLVDTEAFF
TRBJ2-5 | TRBV5-1 | CASVSGNQETQYF
TRBJ2-3 | TRBV5-1 | CASGPTGLADPDTQYF
TRBJ2-1 | TRBV20-1 | CSALKLAGGHNEQFF
TRBJ2-3 | TRBV20-1 | CSATGSPTWGTDTQYF
TRBJ2-7 | TRBV28 | CASSLTGQTYEQYF
TRBJ2-1 | TRBV20-1 | CSARPGAASGVSPQFF
TRBJ2-1 | TRBV21-1 | CASSNIGAGPYNEQFF
TRBJ2-1 | TRBV20-1 | CSARDPGGEFARDEQFF
TRBJ2-1 | TRBV29-1 | CSATLTSGEYNEQFF
TRBJ2-1 | TRBV20-1 | CSASTSGARGEQFF